Below are 20 T cell receptor beta chains sequenced from a single sample in a study of T cells of healthy individuals. From the 5' RACE reads, TCRdb called clonotypes with MiXCR, one entry per CDR3 protein. The sample carries some 100,000 distinct CDR3 sequences, 15% to 20% recorded once. These receptors were obtained from a human donor in good health.

This clonotype appeared a single time. This chain joins TRBV7-9 and TRBJ1-1; possible D gene TRBD1, 5 bases. The CDR3 is 15 residues long. The V gene lost 1 base and the J gene lost 3 bases, with 12 bases spanning the gap. The V gene's germline CDR1 is SEHNR and CDR2 FQNEAQ (reference sequence). This CDR3 reads CASSLVIGGDTEAFF. The CDR3 DNA reads TGTGCCAGCAGCTTAGTTATAGGAGGGGACACTGAAGCTTTCTTT.

The sample holds many counts of this clonotype. This chain connects TRBV7-2 to TRBJ2-3, with unresolved D. The CDR3 covers 13 residues. In germline, CDR1 is SGHTA, CDR2 FQGNSA. The V gene lost 3 bases and the J gene lost 6 bases, with 10 bases spanning the gap. CDR3 in amino acids: CASSFGPMDTQYF. Written as DNA, the CDR3 is TGTGCCAGCAGCTTCGGTCCGATGGATACGCAGTATTTT.

The V call is TRBV18, the J call TRBJ1-2; TRBD1 aligns across 9 bases. The CDR3 loop spans 14 amino acids. The germline gives CDR1 KGHSH, CDR2 LQKENI. J lost 7 bases, V lost 6 bases, and 9 bases had no gene match. The DNA for the CDR3 is TGTGCCAGCTCCCCGGAGGGACAGGGAAGTGGCTACACCTTC. Protein sequence: CASSPEGQGSGYTF.

This clonotype was seen more than once but under ten times. This chain joins TRBV4-3 and TRBJ2-2; 8 bases fit TRBD1. The CDR3 extends over 16 amino acids. The V segment lost 0 bases and the J segment 7 bases; nucleotides outside the gene matches: 7. In germline, CDR1 is LGHNA, CDR2 YSLEER. The CDR3 nucleotides read TGCGCCAGCAGCCAAGATCCCGGACAGGGTGGCGGGGAGCTGTTTTTT. It yields the protein CASSQDPGQGGGELFF.

V gene TRBV9 combines with J gene TRBJ1-5; 9 bases are a match to TRBD1. This CDR3 region has 16 residues. Germline V lookup: CDR1 SGDLS, CDR2 YYNGEE. V trimming: 3 bases; J trimming: 1 base; junction bases outside the gene matches: 5. In DNA form, the CDR3 reads TGTGCCAGCAGCGCAACCGGGACAGGGAGCAATCAGCCCCAGCATTTT. It specifies CASSATGTGSNQPQHF.

This clonotype turned up a few times. The genes are TRBV3-1 and TRBJ2-1; 12 bases map to TRBD2. Trimming cost V 8 bases and J 6 bases; bases outside gene matches: 8. This CDR3 is 15 amino acids long. Germline CDR1 LGHDT, CDR2 YNNKEL (reference sequence). DNA of the CDR3: TGTGCCAGCGGAGCACTAGCGGGGGGCCTCAATGAGCAGTTCTTC. Protein sequence: CASGALAGGLNEQFF.

This clonotype was seen more than once but under ten times. The rearrangement joins TRBV20-1 to TRBJ2-3; a weak D match, TRBD2 (6 bases). Germline loops: CDR1 DFQATT, CDR2 SNEGSKA (reference sequence). The CDR3 runs to 13 residues. Trimming stripped 5 bases from V and 4 bases from J, with 13 bases between. In DNA, the CDR3 is TGCAGTGCTCCCCGCGGGGTGGCAGATACGCAGTATTTT. It is translated as CSAPRGVADTQYF.

The chain has TRBV10-3 and TRBJ2-2, with 9 bases identical to TRBD1. CDR1 and CDR2 (germline): ENHRY, SYGVKD. Germline trimming cut 9 bases from V and 6 bases from J; bases unmatched to any gene: 8. The CDR3 is made up of 14 amino acids. The CDR3 is CAIPGTGLSGELFF. DNA for the CDR3: TGTGCCATTCCCGGGACAGGGCTATCCGGGGAGCTGTTTTTT.

J is TRBJ2-3 and V is TRBV20-1; 9 nucleotides align to TRBD2. With V trimmed by 5 bases and J by 2 bases, 8 bases remained unmatched. The CDR3 length is 15 residues. Germline V gene sequence: CDR1 DFQATT, CDR2 SNEGSKA (reference sequence). The CDR3 reads CSAAQLAGVTDTQYF. CDR3 bases: TGCAGTGCTGCCCAATTAGCGGGAGTCACAGATACGCAGTATTTT.

The sample holds a few counts of this clonotype. This chain links TRBV20-1 with TRBJ1-2; no definite D call. The V end lost 6 bases, the J end lost 8 bases, and 16 bases lay between the germline ends. Germline values: CDR1 DFQATT, CDR2 SNEGSKA (reference sequence). CDR3 length equals 12 residues. The CDR3 nucleotides read TGCAGTGCCCCGGACCTCCGCGAGGGCTACACCTTC. Translated: CSAPDLREGYTF.

The chain couples TRBV29-1 to TRBJ1-1; D is uncertain. The CDR3 runs to 10 residues. Germline V lookup: CDR1 SQVTM, CDR2 ANQGSEA. The germline V and J ends were trimmed by 1 base and 6 bases, with 3 bases remaining between them. CDR3 coding DNA: TGCAGCGTTGAAGTTCCTGAAGCTTTCTTT. Amino acids: CSVEVPEAFF. The entire variable domain, with the rest obtained from reference TRBV29-1 and TRBJ1-1, is as follows: SAVISQKPSRDICQRGTSLTIQCQVDSQVTMMFWYRQQPGQSLTLIATANQGSEATYESGFVIDKFPISRPNLTFSTLTVSNMSPEDSSIYLCSVEVPEAFFGQGTRLTVV.

V is TRBV12-3 or TRBV12-4 and J is TRBJ2-5, with a weak D call TRBD2 (5 bases). The CDR3 is 13 residues long. The V end was cut by 3 bases, the J end by 5 bases, with 10 bases between. CDR3 sequence (DNA): TGTGCCAGCAGTTTGAGGGCCGGGGAGACCCAGTACTTC. Translated: CASSLRAGETQYF.

This clonotype was detected many times. The chain links TRBV28 to TRBJ1-5, with D maybe TRBD1 (6 bases). The V gene's germline CDR1 is MDHEN and CDR2 SYDVKM. The CDR3 sequence is 12 residues long. Trimming cost V 6 bases and J 7 bases, with 10 bases left between them. The CDR3 sequence: CASRRGGQPQHF. DNA of the CDR3: TGTGCCAGCAGAAGGGGGGGCCAGCCCCAGCATTTT. Variable domain in full (rest from reference TRBV28 and TRBJ1-5): DVKVTQSSRYLVKRTGEKVFLECVQDMDHENMFWYRQDPGLGLRLIYFSYDVKMKEKGDIPEGYSVSREKKERFSLILESASTNQTSMYLCASRRGGQPQHFGDGTRLSIL.

This clonotype was seen at least ten times. The rearrangement links TRBV13 to TRBJ2-3; 10 bases are a match to TRBD1. CDR1 and CDR2 (germline): PRHDT, FYEKMQ (reference sequence). With V trimmed by 4 bases and J by 2 bases, 12 bases remained unmatched. The length of the CDR3 is 18 residues. The CDR3 protein is CASSSEGQGMGVTDTQYF. DNA for the CDR3: TGTGCCAGCAGCTCCGAGGGACAGGGGATGGGCGTCACAGATACGCAGTATTTT.

This clonotype came up many times. The chain recombines TRBV20-1 with TRBJ2-3; D perhaps matches TRBD2 (5 bases). V shed 7 bases and J shed 4 bases, with 18 bases lying between them. Germline assignment: CDR1 DFQATT and CDR2 SNEGSKA (reference sequence). The CDR3 is 14 residues long. CDR3 in DNA: TGCAGTGTTCGTCTTTGGGGAGTGGCAGATACGCAGTATTTT. This gives the protein CSVRLWGVADTQYF.

This clonotype came up many times. This chain links TRBV6-5 with TRBJ1-6; D is unresolved. The CDR3 has 14 amino acids. Germline V gene sequence: CDR1 MNHEY, CDR2 SVGAGI. Trimming removed 2 bases from V and 6 bases from J, with 8 bases in between. The CDR3 DNA sequence: TGTGCCAGCAGTTACGGCGGCACTAATTCACCCCTCCACTTT. Its translation is CASSYGGTNSPLHF.

The CDR3 sequence: CASRTGISPLHF. As DNA, the CDR3 is TGTGCCAGCAGGACAGGAATTTCACCCCTCCACTTT. V gene TRBV6-2 or TRBV6-3 combines with J gene TRBJ1-6; perhaps TRBD1 as D (6 bases). V lost 6 bases and J lost 9, with 9 bases in between. The CDR3 extends over 12 amino acids. Germline V CDR1 and CDR2: MNHEY, SVGEGT.

This clonotype was observed many times. The V call is TRBV3-1, the J call TRBJ2-3; possibly TRBD2 for D (6 bases). The CDR3 is 14 amino acids. The V gene lost 4 bases and the J gene lost 5 bases, with 13 bases spanning the gap. Germline CDR1 reads LGHDT; CDR2 reads YNNKEL (reference sequence). The CDR3 bases are TGTGCCAGCAGCCCGTCTTACGGGAGAGATACGCAGTATTTT. Encoded protein: CASSPSYGRDTQYF.

This clonotype occurred many times. V gene TRBV20-1 combines with J gene TRBJ2-1; D ambiguous. The CDR3 covers 13 residues. V was shortened by 5 bases and J by 4 bases, with 12 bases between the two germline ends. CDR1 and CDR2 (germline): DFQATT, SNEGSKA (reference sequence). The CDR3 here is CSAFLNPYNEQFF. CDR3 in DNA: TGCAGTGCTTTCCTCAATCCTTACAATGAGCAGTTCTTC.

There are a few counts of this clonotype. V usage is TRBV3-2 and J usage is TRBJ1-6; the tabulated D call, TRBD1, remains unverified against the DNA. TRBV3-2 is an annotated pseudogene. The CDR3 covers 14 residues. In DNA, the CDR3 is TGTGCCAGCAGCCCCCAGGGGTTCAATTCACCCCTCCACTTT. Protein product: CASSPQGFNSPLHF.